This TCR beta chain was captured in a study of OX40 agonist ivuxolimab in advanced cancers. Overall study: Of the patients, three showed partial responses, one with hepatocellular carcinoma and two with cutaneous melanoma.

In germline, CDR1 is LNHDA, CDR2 SQIVND (reference sequence). CDR3 length equals 13 residues. The ends were cut back, 3 bases at V and 0 bases at J, with 5 bases in the middle. Profiling relied on immunoSEQ multiplex PCR, and the TCRdb table lists in-frame clones only, not all of them. The sample gives around 68,000 clones, about 90% of which show up once; under 3.5% is in the top ten. This TCR derives from an adult with an advanced solid tumor such as melanoma, head and neck, liver or kidney cancer. Sequenced here: CD4+ or CD8+ T cells sorted from blood, sampled in a trial of the OX40 agonist ivuxolimab. The gene calls are TRBV19 and TRBJ1-1; D gene unclear. The DNA of the CDR3 is TGTGCCAGTAGTATCGGAGTGAACACTGAAGCTTTCTTT. Translated: CASSIGVNTEAFF.